This T cell receptor (beta chain) was sequenced for a study of T cells expressing NK-cell markers. The CDR3 runs to 12 residues. 5'RACE template switching with UMIs generated TCR beta cDNA. TCRdb re-called the 5' RACE reads; every CDR3 protein appears as one record, without DNA. Here the sample table reports roughly 8,100 distinct CDR3 sequences. Measured by frequency, this clonotype is medium-sized (0.01 to 0.1%). Antigen: not known. Study observations and caveats: These clonotypes also led the CD3+CD56-NKG2C+ fraction in a few donors.

Specimen: blood T cells: a sorted CD56 or NKG2C T cell subset, CD4+ or CD8+ T cells, or bulk PBMC T cells (not recorded which). The chain couples TRBV12-3 or TRBV12-4 to TRBJ1-2; with no DNA, the TCRdb D assignment of TRBD1 cannot be verified. The clonotype comes from a young man in good health. The CDR3 sequence: CAGGAKLYGYTF.